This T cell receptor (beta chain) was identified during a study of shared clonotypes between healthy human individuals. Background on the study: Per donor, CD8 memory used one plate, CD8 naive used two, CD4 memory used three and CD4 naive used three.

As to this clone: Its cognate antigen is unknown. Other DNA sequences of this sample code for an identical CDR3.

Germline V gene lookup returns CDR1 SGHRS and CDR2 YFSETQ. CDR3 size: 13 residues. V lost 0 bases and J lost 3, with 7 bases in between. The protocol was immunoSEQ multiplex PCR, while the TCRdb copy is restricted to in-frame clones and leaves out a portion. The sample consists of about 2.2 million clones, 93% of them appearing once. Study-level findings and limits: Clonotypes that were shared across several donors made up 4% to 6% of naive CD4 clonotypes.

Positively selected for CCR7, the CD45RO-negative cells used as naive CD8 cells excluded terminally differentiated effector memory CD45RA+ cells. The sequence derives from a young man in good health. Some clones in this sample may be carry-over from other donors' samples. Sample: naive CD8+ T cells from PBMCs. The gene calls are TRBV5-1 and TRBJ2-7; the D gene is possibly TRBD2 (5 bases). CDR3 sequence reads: CASSLGAGYEQYF. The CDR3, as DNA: TGCGCCAGCAGCTTGGGTGCGGGCTACGAGCAGTACTTC.